Listed below are T cell receptor beta chains from one sample, sequenced in a study of T-cell reconstitution after alpha-beta-depleted transplantation in children. TCRdb reprocessed the PCR reads via MiXCR and lists one record per CDR3 protein. The profile shows around 230,000 distinct CDR3 sequences, approximately 15% of them singletons. Sequencing was performed on PBMCs, mostly from graft donor cells, taken 360 days after TCRalphabeta/CD19-depleted stem cell transplant. The receptors here all came from a male patient aged 2-15 years who had a stem cell transplant for acute lymphoblastic leukemia, so the T cells may come from the graft donor. The CDR3 runs from the conserved cysteine through the conserved F or W. Fields, in order: D gene, J gene, clone size, V gene, CDR3 protein, CDR3 DNA. A D gene is named only where the DNA matches it firmly. Size is stated for part of the rows, as once, few or many counts, or as a class when the clone is expanded.

>NA|TRBJ1-5|few|TRBV11-2
CASSPLGYQPQHF
TGTGCCAGCAGCCCTCTGGGGTATCAGCCCCAGCATTTT
>NA|TRBJ2-2|few|TRBV7-2
CASSSQQGNTGELFF
TGTGCCAGCAGCTCTCAGCAGGGGAACACCGGGGAGCTGTTTTTT
>NA|TRBJ1-1|many|TRBV27
CASSLWGQNTEAFF
TGTGCCAGCAGTCTTTGGGGGCAGAACACTGAAGCTTTCTTT
>NA|TRBJ2-6|few|TRBV6-5
CASTLLGWGANVLTF
TGTGCCAGCACTTTGTTGGGGTGGGGGGCCAACGTCCTGACTTTC
>NA|TRBJ2-5|few|TRBV6-1
CATQSQHLKETQYF
TGTGCCACACAGTCCCAACACTTAAAAGAGACCCAGTACTTC
>NA|TRBJ2-1|NA|TRBV27
CASSSRGYNEQFF
TGTGCCAGCAGTTCACGGGGGTACAATGAGCAGTTCTTC
>NA|TRBJ2-3|NA|TRBV2
CASFGGADTQYF
TGTGCCAGCTTTGGGGGGGCCGATACGCAGTATTTT
>TRBD2|TRBJ2-1|few|TRBV15
CATSGPSGSSYNEQFF
TGTGCCACCAGCGGACCTAGCGGGAGTTCCTACAATGAGCAGTTCTTC
>NA|TRBJ2-7|few|TRBV20-1
CSADRQVNHEQYF
TGCAGTGCCGACCGACAGGTCAATCATGAGCAGTACTTC
>NA|TRBJ1-1|few|TRBV7-8
CASSRTGWDTEAFF
TGTGCCAGCAGTAGAACAGGGTGGGACACTGAAGCTTTCTTT
>NA|TRBJ1-1|NA|TRBV11-2
CASSTGRVNTEAFF
TGTGCCAGCAGCACTGGAAGGGTGAACACTGAAGCTTTCTTT
>NA|TRBJ2-1|NA|TRBV7-2
CASSAHIPSYNEQFF
TGTGCCAGCAGCGCACACATCCCCTCCTACAATGAGCAGTTCTTC
>TRBD1|TRBJ2-7|few|TRBV24-1
CATSETPGQQAYEQYF
TGTGCCACCAGTGAAACTCCGGGACAGCAAGCCTACGAGCAGTACTTC
>NA|TRBJ1-1|NA|TRBV5-1
CASSPWGEYGMNTEAFF
TGCGCCAGCAGCCCTTGGGGGGAGTACGGGATGAACACTGAAGCTTTCTTT
>TRBD1|TRBJ2-7|NA|TRBV4-3
CASSRFAGTGLYF
TGCGCCAGCAGCCGATTCGCAGGGACAGGGTTGTACTTC